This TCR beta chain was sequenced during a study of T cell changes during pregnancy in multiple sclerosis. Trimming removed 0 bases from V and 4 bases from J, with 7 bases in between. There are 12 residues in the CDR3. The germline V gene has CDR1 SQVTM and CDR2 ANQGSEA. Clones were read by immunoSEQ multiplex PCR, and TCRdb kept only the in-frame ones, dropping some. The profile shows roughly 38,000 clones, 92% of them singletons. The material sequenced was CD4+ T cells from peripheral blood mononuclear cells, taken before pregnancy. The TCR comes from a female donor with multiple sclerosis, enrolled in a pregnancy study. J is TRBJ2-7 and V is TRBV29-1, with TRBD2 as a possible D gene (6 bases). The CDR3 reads CSVEESGYEQYF. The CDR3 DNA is TGCAGCGTTGAAGAGAGCGGGTACGAGCAGTACTTC.